The 26 T cell receptor beta chains listed next were all sequenced from one sample in a study of OX40 agonist ivuxolimab in advanced cancers. Libraries were prepared by immunoSEQ multiplex PCR; TCRdb keeps only in-frame clonotypes and omits some of them. This sample has some 60,000 clones, with under 95% found just once. Material: CD4+ or CD8+ T cells sorted from blood, obtained in a trial of the OX40 agonist ivuxolimab. These receptors were obtained from an adult with an advanced solid tumor such as melanoma, head and neck, liver or kidney cancer.

V is TRBV2 and J is TRBJ1-5, with TRBD1 identical over 8 bases. With 7 bases clipped from V and 2 bases from J, the junction kept 10 bases outside the gene matches. There are 16 residues in the CDR3. Per the germline V gene, CDR1 is SNHLY and CDR2 is FYNNEI. The CDR3 here is CASTSPSGQGNQPQHF. The CDR3 DNA follows: TGTGCCAGCACCAGTCCTTCGGGACAGGGCAATCAGCCCCAGCATTTT.

The V call is TRBV6-1, the J call TRBJ2-5; D gene ambiguous. Looked up from germline, CDR1 is MNHNS and CDR2 is SASEGT. The ends were cut back, 4 bases at V and 5 bases at J, with 14 bases in the middle. There are 14 residues in the CDR3. The CDR3 DNA sequence: TGTGCCAGCAGTGTCCTCAGTGGCAGGGAGACCCAGTACTTC. The encoded protein is CASSVLSGRETQYF.

The chain combines TRBV11-3 with TRBJ2-2; tentatively, D is TRBD1 (6 bases). Germline V gives CDR1 SGHNT, CDR2 YENEEA. The CDR3 runs 14 residues. V lost 5 bases and J 7 bases, leaving 14 bases between the germline ends. The CDR3 spells CASSLRGFSGELFF. The CDR3 region has the DNA TGTGCCAGCAGCCTGAGGGGGTTCAGCGGGGAGCTGTTTTTT. The whole variable domain, filled in from reference TRBV11-3 and TRBJ2-2, reads EAGVVQSPRYKIIEKKQPVAFWCNPISGHNTLYWYLQNLGQGPELLIRYENEEAVDDSQLPKDRFSAERLKGVDSTLKIQPAELGDSAVYLCASSLRGFSGELFFGEGSRLTVL.

This chain connects TRBV9 to TRBJ1-4; D is undetermined. There are 15 residues in the CDR3. Trimming cost V 4 bases and J 0 bases, with 10 bases left between them. CDR1 and CDR2 (germline): SGDLS, YYNGEE. CDR3 sequence: CASSTQASTNEKLFF. The CDR3 DNA reads TGTGCCAGCAGCACCCAGGCGTCAACTAATGAAAAACTGTTTTTT.

V and J are TRBV19 and TRBJ2-5, with D possibly being TRBD1 (6 bases). Germline CDR1 LNHDA, CDR2 SQIVND (reference sequence). This CDR3 has 13 amino acids. Deletions cut 9 bases from V and 6 bases from J, with 17 bases between. The DNA of the CDR3 is TGTGCCAGCGCCCGAGGACAGCACAAGACCCAGTACTTC. Translating it yields CASARGQHKTQYF.

The V gene is TRBV19, the J gene TRBJ2-7; 8 bases fit TRBD2. With V trimmed by 6 bases and J by 4 bases, 8 bases remained unmatched. The CDR3 extends over 14 amino acids. Germline V gene data show CDR1 as LNHDA and CDR2 as SQIVND (reference sequence). The CDR3 region is CASSLAGDRYEQYF. In DNA form, the CDR3 reads TGTGCCAGTAGCCTAGCGGGCGACCGTTACGAGCAGTACTTC.

V usage is TRBV7-2 and J usage is TRBJ2-2, with 7 bases fitting TRBD2. CDR3 size: 15 residues. Germline trimming cut 5 bases from V and 3 bases from J; bases unmatched to any gene: 6. Germline loops: CDR1 SGHTA, CDR2 FQGNSA. The CDR3 DNA follows: TGTGCCAGCAGCCTCTCCGGGAGGTACACCGGGGAGCTGTTTTTT. Its translation is CASSLSGRYTGELFF.

The chain has TRBV7-2 and TRBJ2-7, with 12 nucleotides matching TRBD2. In germline, CDR1 is SGHTA, CDR2 FQGNSA. The V and J ends lost 5 bases and 5 bases, in that order; junction bases with no gene match: 7. The CDR3 is 15 amino acids. CDR3 residues: CASSPRLAGDNEQYF. The CDR3 bases are TGTGCCAGCAGCCCCCGACTAGCGGGAGATAACGAGCAGTACTTC.

V is TRBV19 and J is TRBJ1-5, with D possibly TRBD1 on 5 matching bases. Trimming left V 10 bases short and J 5 bases short, with 18 bases between. Germline CDR1 LNHDA, CDR2 SQIVND (reference sequence). The CDR3 consists of 14 residues. CDR3 amino acids: CATTGPQRDQPQHF. CDR3 DNA: TGTGCCACCACGGGACCGCAGCGAGATCAGCCCCAGCATTTT.

This sequence joins TRBV18 and TRBJ2-7, with TRBD1 matching 8 bases. The CDR3 is made up of 13 amino acids. V was clipped by 8 bases and J by 1 base; unmatched bases: 4. CDR1 is KGHSH and CDR2 is LQKENI in the germline V gene. CDR3 protein: CASAGGSSYEQYF. The DNA of the CDR3 is TGTGCCAGCGCAGGGGGCAGTTCCTACGAGCAGTACTTC.

The chain combines TRBV5-6 with TRBJ2-3, with D uncertain. In germline, CDR1 is SGHDT, CDR2 YYEEEE. Deletions cut 4 bases from V and 6 bases from J, with 9 bases between. This CDR3 contains 12 residues. CDR3 DNA: TGTGCCAGCAGCGGTGGCTCGGATACGCAGTATTTT. Its translation is CASSGGSDTQYF.

The chain is built from TRBV15 and TRBJ1-4; no definite D call. V was trimmed by 1 base and J by 10 bases, leaving 13 bases between them. The CDR3 is made up of 14 amino acids. Germline V CDR1 and CDR2: LNHNV, YYDKDF (reference sequence). The CDR3 nucleotides are TGTGCCACCAGCAGAGCAGGAACGGCAGGAAAACTGTTTTTT. As protein: CATSRAGTAGKLFF.

This chain connects TRBV13 to TRBJ2-7; TRBD2 agrees at 11 bases. The CDR3 consists of 14 residues. The trim removed 2 bases at V and 3 bases at J, leaving 0 bases unmatched. Germline V CDR1 and CDR2: PRHDT, FYEKMQ (reference sequence). The CDR3 nucleotides read TGTGCCAGCAGCTTACTAGCGGGAGGCTACGAGCAGTACTTC. Translating it yields CASSLLAGGYEQYF.

CDR3 DNA: TGTGCCAGCGGGGACAGGGACTACGAGCAGTACTTC. Translated: CASGDRDYEQYF. The chain couples TRBV6-6 to TRBJ2-7, with 9 bases matching TRBD1. Trimming took 8 bases from V and 3 from J; bases not matched to a gene: 2. Germline assignment: CDR1 MNHNY and CDR2 SVGAGI (reference sequence). CDR3 length: 12 amino acids.

The chain uses TRBV6-6 and TRBJ1-1, with a possible D match to TRBD1 (5 bases). CDR1 MNHNY and CDR2 SVGAGI come from the germline V gene (reference sequence). V shed 8 bases and J shed 1 base, with 11 bases lying between them. The CDR3 consists of 13 residues. CDR3 sequence: CASGRQRNTEAFF. The CDR3 nucleotides are TGTGCCAGCGGAAGACAGCGGAACACTGAAGCTTTCTTT.

The chain links TRBV15 to TRBJ2-3; D unresolved. Germline V gene data show CDR1 as LNHNV and CDR2 as YYDKDF (reference sequence). V was trimmed by 1 base and J by 2 bases, leaving 7 bases between them. The CDR3 contains 14 residues. CDR3 in amino acids: CATSRGVDTDTQYF. CDR3 coding DNA: TGTGCCACCAGCAGAGGTGTCGACACAGATACGCAGTATTTT.

This rearrangement joins TRBV28 to TRBJ1-1, with D hard to call. This CDR3 has 14 residues. Per the germline V gene, CDR1 is MDHEN and CDR2 is SYDVKM. V lost 2 bases and J 11 bases, leaving 18 bases between the germline ends. CDR3 nucleotides: TGTGCCAGCAGTTTAGAATTGCCGGGCAGGTGGGCTTTCTTT. It translates to CASSLELPGRWAFF.

V gene TRBV18 combines with J gene TRBJ1-5, with a possible D match to TRBD1 (6 bases). The CDR3 covers 13 residues. The V gene's germline CDR1 is KGHSH and CDR2 LQKENI. With 5 bases removed from V and 7 bases from J, the gap between germline ends came to 12 bases. CDR3 residues: CASSADSGQPQHF. The CDR3 region has the DNA TGTGCCAGCTCAGCGGACAGCGGGCAGCCCCAGCATTTT.

V usage is TRBV7-9 and J usage is TRBJ2-7, with TRBD2 identical over 8 bases. The CDR3 covers 14 residues. V lost 5 bases and J lost 9; bases outside the gene matches: 12. Germline CDR1 is SEHNR and CDR2 is FQNEAQ (reference sequence). Written as DNA, the CDR3 is TGTGCCAGCAGCCCCAGGACTAGGGGACTAGGGCAGTACTTC. As protein: CASSPRTRGLGQYF.

This chain connects TRBV7-6 to TRBJ1-3, with D possibly TRBD1 on 6 matching bases. The CDR3 spans 14 residues. CDR1 and CDR2 from the germline V gene are SGHVS and FNYEAQ. Trimming pared 6 bases from V and 2 bases from J, leaving 11 bases between. This CDR3 is CASSAGTTGNTIYF. The CDR3 DNA follows: TGTGCCAGCAGTGCCGGGACAACTGGAAACACCATATATTTT. Full variable domain (missing parts from reference TRBV7-6 and TRBJ1-3): GAGVSQSPRYKVTKRGQDVALRCDPISGHVSLYWYRQALGQGPEFLTYFNYEAQQDKSGLPNDRFSAERPEGSISTLTIQRTEQRDSAMYRCASSAGTTGNTIYFGEGSWLTVV.

V gene TRBV5-8 combines with J gene TRBJ1-4, with a possible D match to TRBD1 (6 bases). This CDR3 comprises 15 residues. The germline CDR1 and CDR2 sequences are SGHTS and YDEGEE. V lost 0 bases, J lost 5 bases, and 11 bases lay in between. For the CDR3, the DNA is TGTGCCAGCAGCTTGGCTAGGGGGGGGAATGAAAAACTGTTTTTT. This sequence encodes CASSLARGGNEKLFF.

The chain employs TRBV5-4 and TRBJ2-2; D remains unclear. The germline V gene encodes CDR1 SGHNT and CDR2 YYREEE (reference sequence). V was clipped by 4 bases and J by 1 base, with 5 bases between them. This CDR3 spans 13 amino acids. The CDR3, as DNA: TGTGCCAGCAGCCCGGGGAACACCGGGGAGCTGTTTTTT. Translated: CASSPGNTGELFF.

This sequence joins TRBV6-7 and TRBJ1-1; possibly TRBD1 for D (6 bases). TRBV6-7 is placed among ORFs of uncertain function. V gave up 0 bases and J gave up 4 bases, with 12 bases separating them. The CDR3 is 15 amino acids. The CDR3: CASSYSRGLGTEAFF. CDR3 nucleotide sequence: TGTGCCAGCAGTTACTCACGGGGGCTTGGCACTGAAGCTTTCTTT.

This sequence joins TRBV5-1 and TRBJ2-5, with 8 positions matching TRBD2. Per germline, CDR1 SGHRS and CDR2 YFSETQ. Losses at the gene ends were 4 bases for V and 0 bases for J; bases not matched to a gene: 8. CDR3 length: 16 amino acids. CDR3 bases: TGCGCCAGCAGCCACGCGACTAGCGCCTACCAAGAGACCCAGTACTTC. Translated: CASSHATSAYQETQYF.

V is TRBV5-1 and J is TRBJ2-5; D unresolved. The CDR3 has 15 amino acids. Between the trimmed V and J ends, which lost 0 bases and 2 bases, there was a span of 11 bases. CDR1 and CDR2 (germline): SGHRS, YFSETQ. CDR3: CASSLGGYLQETQYF. CDR3 coding DNA: TGCGCCAGCAGCTTGGGGGGTTACCTTCAAGAGACCCAGTACTTC.

This clone was seen once. This chain links TRBV5-1 with TRBJ2-7; no reliable D call. The ends were cut back, 3 bases at V and 2 bases at J, with 12 bases in the middle. In germline, CDR1 is SGHRS, CDR2 YFSETQ. The CDR3 is 14 residues long. The CDR3 loop reads CASSYRTETYEQYF. The CDR3 DNA follows: TGCGCCAGCAGCTACCGGACGGAGACCTACGAGCAGTACTTC. Full variable domain (missing parts from reference TRBV5-1 and TRBJ2-7): KAGVTQTPRYLIKTRGQQVTLSCSPISGHRSVSWYQQTPGQGLQFLFEYFSETQRNKGNFPGRFSGRQFSNSRSEMNVSTLELGDSALYLCASSYRTETYEQYFGPGTRLTVT.